This is a list of T cell receptor beta chains from one sample in a study of beta chain features in type 1 diabetes. Clones were read by immunoSEQ multiplex PCR, and TCRdb kept only the in-frame ones, dropping some. The data contain around 40,000 clones, over 50% of them seen just once; the ten biggest clones take up around 2.1%. Sequencing input: Tregs from blood. The receptors were gathered from a woman under 30 in good health. Both conserved end residues are part of each CDR3. The D gene is left open where the match is weak. Expanded clones get a size class; other rows say once, few or many, or leave the size out.

CDR3aa,CDR3nt,d_gene,j_gene,abundance,v_gene
CSVGLAGSLTDTQYF,TGCAGCGTTGGACTAGCGGGAAGTTTAACAGATACGCAGTATTTT,TRBD2,TRBJ2-3,.,TRBV29-1
CASSLAGVNYGYTF,TGCGCCAGCAGCTTGGCCGGGGTAAACTATGGCTACACCTTC,.,TRBJ1-2,few,TRBV5-1
CASSPASPGLNNEQFF,TGTGCCAGCTCACCTGCGAGCCCCGGACTTAACAATGAGCAGTTCTTC,.,TRBJ2-1,few,TRBV18
CASSRQGSGNQPQHF,TGTGCCAGCAGTCGACAGGGTAGTGGCAATCAGCCCCAGCATTTT,TRBD1,TRBJ1-5,.,TRBV28
CASTLRGHEQFF,TGTGCCAGCACCCTTAGAGGTCATGAGCAGTTCTTC,.,TRBJ2-1,.,TRBV13
CASSPEGHLNTEAFF,TGCGCCAGCAGCCCTGAGGGACACTTGAACACTGAAGCTTTCTTT,.,TRBJ1-1,medium-sized,TRBV5-1
CASSRGIYNEQFF,TGTGCCAGCAGCCGCGGGATTTACAATGAGCAGTTCTTC,.,TRBJ2-1,few,TRBV7-9
CAWRQGARTEAFF,TGTGCCTGGAGACAGGGGGCCCGCACTGAAGCTTTCTTT,TRBD1,TRBJ1-1,few,TRBV30
CASSGGTATDYGYTF,TGTGCCAGCAGCGGCGGGACGGCTACTGACTATGGCTACACCTTC,.,TRBJ1-2,.,TRBV5-8
CASSPRGNTGELFF,TGTGCCAGCAGCCCACGCGGGAACACCGGGGAGCTGTTTTTT,.,TRBJ2-2,.,TRBV11-3
CASSRTSGNQETQYF,TGTGCCAGCAGCCGGACTAGCGGGAATCAAGAGACCCAGTACTTC,TRBD2,TRBJ2-5,few,TRBV7-9
CASRTGGSLNQPQHF,TGTGCCAGTCGGACAGGGGGATCACTGAATCAGCCCCAGCATTTT,TRBD1,TRBJ1-5,.,TRBV2
CASSPRTGSGANVLTF,TGTGCCAGCAGCCCCCGGACAGGGTCTGGGGCCAACGTCCTGACTTTC,TRBD1,TRBJ2-6,.,TRBV7-2
CASSQAVGTSGSKAYEQYF,TGCGCCAGCAGCCAAGCCGTAGGGACTAGCGGGAGTAAGGCCTACGAGCAGTACTTC,TRBD2,TRBJ2-7,few,TRBV4-1
CASTPDEQFF,TGTGCCAGCACCCCGGATGAGCAGTTCTTC,.,TRBJ2-1,.,TRBV7-9
CASSGLAGHRNEQYF,TGTGCCAGCAGTGGACTAGCGGGACACCGAAACGAGCAGTACTTC,TRBD2,TRBJ2-7,.,TRBV28
CASSPLTSGRLRSNEQFF,TGTGCCAGCAGTCCGTTGACTAGCGGGAGGTTAAGGAGCAATGAGCAGTTCTTC,TRBD2,TRBJ2-1,few,TRBV28
CASSWGGEKLFF,TGCGCCAGCAGTTGGGGGGGAGAAAAACTGTTTTTT,.,TRBJ1-4,few,TRBV5-1
CASSRGAGDYGYTF,TGTGCCAGCAGCCGGGGGGCAGGGGACTATGGCTACACCTTC,.,TRBJ1-2,.,TRBV27
CASSLTGEQETQYF,TGTGCCAGCAGCTTGACAGGAGAACAAGAGACCCAGTACTTC,.,TRBJ2-5,.,TRBV7-9
CAWSRTGTAGELFF,TGTGCCTGGAGCCGGACAGGGACCGCCGGGGAGCTGTTTTTT,TRBD1,TRBJ2-2,.,TRBV30
CASSQDILAGSYEQYF,TGTGCCAGCAGCCAAGATATACTAGCGGGGTCCTACGAGCAGTACTTC,TRBD2,TRBJ2-7,.,TRBV4-2
CASSSGTSSRTDTQYF,TGCGCCAGCAGCTCGGGGACTAGTTCACGCACAGATACGCAGTATTTT,TRBD2,TRBJ2-3,.,TRBV5-1
CASSETSGGYNEQFF,TGTGCCAGCAGTGAGACTAGCGGGGGGTACAATGAGCAGTTCTTC,TRBD2,TRBJ2-1,few,TRBV7-8
CASRLDRVDGSPLHF,TGTGCCAGCAGGCTTGACAGGGTCGACGGGTCACCCCTCCACTTT,TRBD1,TRBJ1-6,.,TRBV2
CAWLWGGPDTQYF,TGTGCCTGGCTTTGGGGAGGCCCAGATACGCAGTATTTT,.,TRBJ2-3,.,TRBV30
CASSLFSSYNSPLHF,TGCGCCAGCAGCTTGTTCTCCAGTTATAATTCACCCCTCCACTTT,.,TRBJ1-6,.,TRBV5-1
CASSTTGINQPRHF,TGTGCCAGCAGTACGACAGGTATCAATCAGCCCCGGCATTTT,.,TRBJ1-5,.,TRBV7-2
CASSRYYEQYF,TGTGCCAGCAGCCGCTACTACGAGCAGTACTTC,.,TRBJ2-7,few,TRBV7-2
CASSLRAGGSEQFF,TGTGCCAGCAGCTTGCGAGCGGGAGGATCCGAGCAGTTCTTC,TRBD2,TRBJ2-1,.,TRBV5-5
CASSRTGAFNYEQYF,TGTGCCAGCAGCCGGACAGGGGCCTTTAACTACGAGCAGTACTTC,TRBD1,TRBJ2-7,once,TRBV7-9
CASSSRVHTGELFF,TGTGCCAGCAGCTCCAGGGTTCACACCGGGGAGCTGTTTTTT,.,TRBJ2-2,.,TRBV11-3
CASSFPGFDGYTF,TGTGCCAGCAGTTTCCCGGGATTCGATGGCTACACCTTC,.,TRBJ1-2,.,TRBV28
CASSRAEGTDTQYF,TGTGCCAGCAGCAGAGCGGAGGGCACAGATACGCAGTATTTT,.,TRBJ2-3,few,TRBV7-9
CASSPPGLAIPYEQYF,TGCGCCAGCAGCCCCCCCGGACTAGCGATCCCCTACGAGCAGTACTTC,TRBD2,TRBJ2-7,few,TRBV5-1
CASSTRRTGRNEKLFF,TGTGCCAGCAGCACCCGGAGGACAGGGAGGAATGAAAAACTGTTTTTT,TRBD1,TRBJ1-4,few,TRBV2
CASSVGGAVGYTF,TGTGCCAGCAGTGTAGGGGGGGCGGTTGGCTACACCTTC,.,TRBJ1-2,.,TRBV6-1
CASRGTGLNEQYF,TGTGCCAGCAGGGGGACAGGGTTGAACGAGCAGTACTTC,TRBD1,TRBJ2-7,.,TRBV2
CASSYASPIGAGELFF,TGTGCCAGCAGTTACGCCTCCCCGATCGGGGCCGGGGAGCTGTTTTTT,.,TRBJ2-2,once,TRBV6-6
CATRLAGDAHEQFF,TGTGCCACACGACTAGCGGGAGACGCCCATGAGCAGTTCTTC,TRBD2,TRBJ2-1,.,TRBV6-5
CASSPPPGSRYTYGYTF,TGTGCCAGCAGCCCCCCCCCGGGGTCACGCTATACGTATGGCTACACCTTC,.,TRBJ1-2,.,TRBV11-1
CASSLQGQGQPQHF,TGTGCCAGCAGCTTGCAGGGACAGGGACAGCCCCAGCATTTT,TRBD1,TRBJ1-5,.,TRBV7-2
CKGQGAYEQYF,TGCAAGGGACAGGGTGCATACGAGCAGTACTTC,TRBD1,TRBJ2-7,.,TRBV20-1
CASSNQGSLLTDTQYF,TGTGCCAGCAGCAACCAGGGTTCTTTGTTGACAGATACGCAGTATTTT,.,TRBJ2-3,once,TRBV7-2
CASSSSAENWQPQHF,TGTGCCAGCAGTTCCAGCGCCGAGAACTGGCAGCCCCAGCATTTT,.,TRBJ1-5,.,TRBV6-6
CASSLDQDTQYF,TGTGCCAGCAGCTTAGATCAAGATACGCAGTATTTT,.,TRBJ2-3,.,TRBV11-2
CASTTAGRGAYEQYF,TGTGCCAGCACCACGGCGGGGAGAGGGGCCTACGAGCAGTACTTC,.,TRBJ2-7,.,TRBV6-5
CASSLESLTDTQYF,TGTGCCAGCAGCTTAGAGAGCCTCACAGATACGCAGTATTTT,.,TRBJ2-3,.,TRBV7-2
CASSVRQVQSYEQYF,TGTGCCAGCAGCGTAAGACAGGTCCAATCCTACGAGCAGTACTTC,.,TRBJ2-7,.,TRBV7-2
CASSPPGERQPQHF,TGTGCCAGCAGTCCCCCCGGGGAAAGGCAGCCCCAGCATTTT,.,TRBJ1-5,.,TRBV6-5
CASSLPLQGITEASF,TGCGCCAGCAGCTTGCCTTTACAGGGAATCACTGAAGCTTCCTTT,.,TRBJ1-1,.,TRBV5-1
CASSLDLSGQARF,TGTGCCAGCAGCTTAGATTTGTCGGGACAGGCCCGTTTC,TRBD1,TRBJ2-7,.,TRBV7-2
CASSGVWGRAANEQYF,TGTGCCAGCAGTGGGGTTTGGGGGAGGGCCGCCAACGAGCAGTACTTC,TRBD2,TRBJ2-7,few,TRBV28
CASSVNRGPFNTEAFF,TGTGCCAGCAGCGTAAACAGGGGACCCTTCAACACTGAAGCTTTCTTT,TRBD1,TRBJ1-1,.,TRBV9
CASSLASGPGELFF,TGCGCCAGCAGCTTGGCCTCAGGCCCCGGGGAGCTGTTTTTT,.,TRBJ2-2,.,TRBV5-1
CASSLAGTNEKLFF,TGTGCCAGCAGCTTGGCAGGGACTAATGAAAAACTGTTTTTT,.,TRBJ1-4,.,TRBV7-2
CASSQVNMGLVTEAFF,TGCGCCAGCAGCCAAGTGAATATGGGGCTTGTCACTGAAGCTTTCTTT,.,TRBJ1-1,.,TRBV4-1
CASSLELAGGRETQYF,TGTGCCAGCAGCTTGGAACTAGCGGGAGGGCGGGAGACCCAGTACTTC,TRBD2,TRBJ2-5,.,TRBV5-5
CASRPFTSTDTQYF,TGCGCCAGCAGGCCCTTCACTAGCACAGATACGCAGTATTTT,.,TRBJ2-3,.,TRBV4-3